Below are 23 T cell receptor beta chains sequenced from a single sample in a study of cytomegalovirus exposure and HLA in healthy donors. The primer mix had 60 Vbeta and 13 Jbeta primers. This table comes from immunoSEQ multiplex PCR, and its TCRdb copy is limited to in-frame clones, with some not included. This table holds roughly 150,000 clones, about 79% found once. The specimen was PBMCs. The receptors originated from a male donor in good health and CMV-seronegative.

This clone was recorded a few times. The junction differs from germline at one of its ends, possibly a read error. The chain couples TRBV7-9 to TRBJ2-5, with 10 bases fitting TRBD2. The CDR3 has 16 residues. CDR1 and CDR2 from the germline V gene are SEHNR and FQNEAQ (reference sequence). The CDR3 DNA follows: TGTTCCAGCAGCTTGACAAGCGGGGGGGCGGAGGAGACCCAGTACTTC. Its translation: CSSSLTSGGAEETQYF.

Comment on this clone: The junction departs from the called germline gene at one end, perhaps through a read error. This sample includes further DNA sequences coding for the same CDR3. The chain carries TRBV6-6 and TRBJ2-3, with TRBD1 matching over 7 bases. Per germline, CDR1 MNHNY and CDR2 SVGAGI (reference sequence). CDR3 length equals 16 residues. The CDR3 loop reads CASSYSWDSYRDTQYF. The CDR3 nucleotides are TGTGCCAGCAGTTACTCTTGGGACAGTTATCGAGATACGCAGTACTTT.

A few counts support this clone. The gene calls are TRBV7-9 and TRBJ2-5; the D gene is possibly TRBD1 (5 bases). V was pared by 2 bases and J by 1 base, with 8 bases between. Germline-derived CDR1 and CDR2 are SEHNR and FQNEAQ (reference sequence). The CDR3 length is 14 residues. The DNA of the CDR3 is TGTGCCAGCAGCTTAAGGGGCAGCCAAGAGACCCAGTACTTC. This gives the protein CASSLRGSQETQYF.

V usage is TRBV9 and J usage is TRBJ2-3, with a weak D call TRBD2 (6 bases). The CDR3 runs to 19 residues. Between the trimmed V and J ends, which lost 4 bases and 0 bases, there was a span of 24 bases. Germline loops: CDR1 SGDLS, CDR2 YYNGEE. The CDR3 nucleotides are TGTGCCAGCAGCAAGGCTTACTACGTGGGGAGGACTAGCACAGATACGCAGTATTTT. Translating gives CASSKAYYVGRTSTDTQYF. Drawing the rest from reference TRBV9 and TRBJ2-3, the complete variable domain is DSGVTQTPKHLITATGQRVTLRCSPRSGDLSVYWYQQSLDQGLQFLIQYYNGEERAKGNILERFSAQQFPDLHSELNLSSLELGDSALYFCASSKAYYVGRTSTDTQYFGPGTRLTVL.

V usage is TRBV5-4 and J usage is TRBJ2-7; D possibly corresponds to TRBD2 (6 bases). This CDR3 contains 15 residues. V lost 3 bases and J lost 0, with 13 bases in between. Germline CDR1 SGHNT, CDR2 YYREEE (reference sequence). This CDR3 reads CASSWGAGSSYEQYF. The CDR3 coding sequence is TGTGCCAGCAGCTGGGGAGCGGGCAGCTCCTACGAGCAGTACTTC.

The chain combines TRBV30 with TRBJ1-3; no definite D call. Trimming removed 0 bases at V and 8 bases at J, with 5 bases between. There are 11 residues in the CDR3. The germline V gene encodes CDR1 GTSNPN and CDR2 SVGIG (reference sequence). The CDR3 protein is CAWSVLDTIYF. CDR3 bases: TGTGCCTGGAGTGTACTGGACACCATATATTTT.

The count of this clone is one. The CDR3 DNA reads TGTGCCAGCAGCTTTCGCGCGGGCACGGTTGCTTTCTTT. Amino acid sequence: CASSFRAGTVAFF. The V call is TRBV11-2, the J call TRBJ1-1; D is undetermined. Germline V gene lookup returns CDR1 SGHAT and CDR2 FQNNGV. V was pared by 3 bases and J by 11 bases, with 16 bases between. The CDR3 runs 13 residues. The full variable domain, rest sourced from reference TRBV11-2 and TRBJ1-1, is EAGVAQSPRYKIIEKRQSVAFWCNPISGHATLYWYQQILGQGPKLLIQFQNNGVVDDSQLPKDRFSAERLKGVDSTLKIQPAKLEDSAVYLCASSFRAGTVAFFGQGTRLTVV.

The CDR3 here is CASSPRGGAHGYTF. In nucleotides, the CDR3 is TGTGCCAGCAGCCCCAGAGGGGGGGCGCATGGCTACACCTTC. The chain links TRBV11-3 to TRBJ1-2; D might be TRBD1 (6 bases). Germline V gives CDR1 SGHNT, CDR2 YENEEA. V was clipped by 5 bases and J by 6 bases, with 16 bases between them. The CDR3 contains 14 residues.

The chain has TRBV30 and TRBJ2-7; possible D gene TRBD2, 5 bases. Germline lookup yields CDR1 GTSNPN and CDR2 SVGIG (reference sequence). The CDR3 is made up of 13 amino acids. V dropped 4 bases and J dropped 2 bases, with 12 bases sitting between them. CDR3 in DNA: TGTGCCTGGACGTCGGGGTTTACCTACGAGCAGTACTTC. Translated, it gives CAWTSGFTYEQYF.

The chain joins TRBV7-2 to TRBJ2-1, with 14 bases fitting TRBD2. In germline, CDR1 is SGHTA, CDR2 FQGNSA. The CDR3 extends over 17 amino acids. V lost 1 base and J lost 6; bases outside the gene matches: 5. The CDR3 here is CASSLGGLAGGVNEQFF. CDR3 sequence (DNA): TGTGCCAGCAGCTTAGGCGGACTAGCGGGAGGAGTCAATGAGCAGTTCTTC.

This clone was observed a handful of times. The chain couples TRBV30 to TRBJ1-3, with D uncertain. The CDR3 is 13 residues long. Trimming pared 5 bases from V and 2 bases from J, leaving 10 bases between. Germline assignment: CDR1 GTSNPN and CDR2 SVGIG (reference sequence). The CDR3 region is CAWGESTGNTIYF. The CDR3 DNA follows: TGTGCCTGGGGTGAGAGTACTGGAAACACCATATATTTT.

This clone has just one count. This CDR3 is CASGLVGAGREQYF. The CDR3 bases are TGTGCTAGTGGTTTGGTAGGGGCAGGGCGGGAGCAGTACTTC. The chain couples TRBV12-5 to TRBJ2-7; D is possibly TRBD1 (5 bases). The germline gives CDR1 LGHNT, CDR2 FRNRAP. The CDR3 extends over 14 amino acids. V was clipped by 0 bases and J by 7 bases, with 13 bases between them.

The V gene is TRBV7-2, the J gene TRBJ2-3, with TRBD2 identical over 8 bases. V lost 5 bases and J lost 3; bases outside the gene matches: 7. Germline values: CDR1 SGHTA, CDR2 FQGNSA. The CDR3 runs to 15 residues. CDR3 sequence reads: CASSPAGGGTDTQYF. Here the CDR3 DNA reads TGTGCCAGCAGCCCGGCCGGGGGGGGAACAGATACGCAGTATTTT. The variable domain in full, completed from reference TRBV7-2 and TRBJ2-3, reads GAGVSQSPSNKVTEKGKDVELRCDPISGHTALYWYRQSLGQGLEFLIYFQGNSAPDKSGLPSDRFSAERTGGSVSTLTIQRTQQEDSAVYLCASSPAGGGTDTQYFGPGTRLTVL.

J is TRBJ2-7 and V is TRBV29-1; maybe TRBD1 (6 bases). Trimming removed 7 bases from V and 6 bases from J, with 16 bases in between. There are 12 residues in the CDR3. Germline values: CDR1 SQVTM, CDR2 ANQGSEA. The CDR3 sequence is CSATQGLGEQYF. The CDR3 coding sequence is TGCAGCGCCACTCAGGGGCTTGGCGAGCAGTACTTC.

The chain carries TRBV18 and TRBJ2-1; 11 nucleotides agree with TRBD2. The length of the CDR3 is 16 residues. Unmatched junction bases numbered 10, after V lost 0 bases and J lost 12 bases. CDR1 is KGHSH, CDR2 LQKENI, per germline. In nucleotides, the CDR3 is TGTGCCAGCTCACCACCTACACTAGCGGGAGTGGTGGTGCAGTTCTTC. Encoded protein: CASSPPTLAGVVVQFF. Full variable domain (remainder filled in from reference TRBV18 and TRBJ2-1): NAGVMQNPRHLVRRRGQEARLRCSPMKGHSHVYWYRQLPEEGLKFMVYLQKENIIDESGMPKERFSAEFPKEGPSILRIQQVVRGDSAAYFCASSPPTLAGVVVQFFGPGTRLTVL.

There are a few counts of this clone. The chain links TRBV11-3 to TRBJ2-7; tentative D call: TRBD1 (5 bases). CDR3 size: 13 residues. The V gene lost 4 bases and the J gene lost 1 base, with 8 bases spanning the gap. CDR1 and CDR2 from the germline V gene are SGHNT and YENEEA. The CDR3 nucleotides read TGTGCCAGCAGCTCGCGACAGTCCTACGAGCAGTACTTC. It translates to CASSSRQSYEQYF.

The sample holds a few counts of this clone. The V and J genes are TRBV7-6 and TRBJ1-1, with D uncertain. Between the trimmed V and J ends, which lost 0 bases and 2 bases, there was a span of 10 bases. CDR1 SGHVS and CDR2 FNYEAQ come from the germline V gene. The CDR3 length is 15 residues. The CDR3 DNA follows: TGTGCCAGCAGCTTAGCGCCGGAGAGTAACACTGAAGCTTTCTTT. Protein sequence: CASSLAPESNTEAFF. Full variable domain (rest looked up from reference TRBV7-6 and TRBJ1-1): GAGVSQSPRYKVTKRGQDVALRCDPISGHVSLYWYRQALGQGPEFLTYFNYEAQQDKSGLPNDRFSAERPEGSISTLTIQRTEQRDSAMYRCASSLAPESNTEAFFGQGTRLTVV.

CDR3 DNA: TGTGCCACCTATCGGATGGGGGGTGGATATGGCTACACCTTC. This sequence encodes CATYRMGGGYGYTF. The chain carries TRBV6-5 and TRBJ1-2; D is perhaps TRBD1 (5 bases). The germline CDR1 and CDR2 sequences are MNHEY and SVGAGI. CDR3 length: 14 residues. V lost 10 bases to trimming and J lost 5 bases, with 20 bases between them.

V usage is TRBV19 and J usage is TRBJ2-6; TRBD2 aligns across 13 bases. CDR1 is LNHDA and CDR2 is SQIVND in the germline V gene (reference sequence). Losses at the gene ends were 7 bases for V and 4 bases for J; bases not matched to a gene: 10. CDR3 length equals 18 residues. The CDR3 sequence is CASTDVGLAGIGANVLTF. The CDR3 DNA reads TGTGCCAGTACCGATGTGGGACTAGCGGGGATCGGGGCCAACGTCCTGACTTTC.

This clone was picked up one time. This CDR3 reads CASSEQRRQAYNEQFF. The CDR3 coding sequence is TGTGCCAGCAGTGAACAGCGGAGACAGGCCTACAATGAGCAGTTCTTC. The chain links TRBV25-1 to TRBJ2-1; tentative D call: TRBD1 (6 bases). Germline assignment: CDR1 MGHDK and CDR2 SYGVNS. V was shortened by 2 bases and J by 2 bases, with 13 bases between the two germline ends. This CDR3 is 16 amino acids long.

CDR3 loop: CASSRQGDYGYTF. In DNA form, the CDR3 reads TGTGCCAGTAGTCGACAGGGTGATTATGGCTACACCTTC. The rearrangement joins TRBV19 to TRBJ1-2, with 7 bases matching TRBD1. Germline CDR1 is LNHDA and CDR2 is SQIVND (reference sequence). V lost 5 bases to trimming and J lost 5 bases; unmatched junction nucleotides: 5. This CDR3 is built from 13 residues. The complete variable domain, with remaining parts taken from reference TRBV19 and TRBJ1-2, reads DGGITQSPKYLFRKEGQNVTLSCEQNLNHDAMYWYRQDPGQGLRLIYYSQIVNDFQKGDIAEGYSVSREKKESFPLTVTSAQKNPTAFYLCASSRQGDYGYTFGSGTRLTVV.

The rearrangement links TRBV7-2 to TRBJ1-3, with D uncertain. This CDR3 is built from 15 residues. Trimming took 1 base from V and 0 from J, leaving 7 bases between them. From germline, CDR1 is SGHTA and CDR2 FQGNSA. CDR3: CASSLGQYSGNTIYF. CDR3 DNA: TGTGCCAGCAGCTTAGGGCAGTACTCTGGAAACACCATATATTTT.

The chain combines TRBV28 with TRBJ2-5, with 8 bases fitting TRBD2. V lost 2 bases and J lost 5; bases outside the gene matches: 4. The germline CDR1 and CDR2 sequences are MDHEN and SYDVKM. There are 14 residues in the CDR3. The CDR3 loop reads CASSLVGGAETQYF. In DNA, the CDR3 is TGTGCCAGCAGTTTAGTCGGGGGGGCCGAGACCCAGTACTTC.